Shown below are 17 T cell receptor beta chains from a single sample sequenced in a study of blood T cell repertoires in COVID-19. Data came from immunoSEQ multiplex PCR; TCRdb stores just in-frame clones and leaves some out. The data show hundreds of thousands of clones, with roughly 85% seen just once and roughly 7% held by the top ten. Sequencing was carried out using peripheral blood. The source is a human donor in a cohort sampled during active COVID-19.

This clone was counted once. J is TRBJ2-7 and V is TRBV9; 9 nucleotides agree with TRBD1. CDR3 length: 15 amino acids. V lost 2 bases, J lost 3 bases, and 6 bases stayed unmatched. Germline V gene data show CDR1 as SGDLS and CDR2 as YYNGEE. The CDR3 loop reads CASSVATGGFYEQYF. The CDR3 DNA sequence: TGTGCCAGCAGCGTGGCGACAGGGGGTTTCTACGAGCAGTACTTC.

This clone appeared once. The genes are TRBV6-6 and TRBJ1-4; D gene ambiguous. Trimming pared 5 bases from V and 8 bases from J, leaving 12 bases between. This CDR3 comprises 13 residues. CDR1 and CDR2 (germline): MNHNY, SVGAGI (reference sequence). The CDR3 loop is CASSPHGREKLFF. In DNA form, the CDR3 reads TGTGCCAGCAGTCCCCATGGGAGGGAAAAACTGTTTTTT.

As for this clone: Other DNA sequences in the sample encode the same CDR3. The rearrangement links TRBV6-5 to TRBJ1-1; no clear D. The CDR3 loop spans 13 amino acids. Per the germline V gene, CDR1 is MNHEY and CDR2 is SVGAGI. Trimming pared 0 bases from V and 7 bases from J, leaving 9 bases between. The CDR3 reads CASSYSRTVEAFF. The DNA for the CDR3 is TGTGCCAGCAGTTACTCGCGAACAGTTGAAGCTTTCTTT.

The chain uses TRBV3-1 (or the pseudogene TRBV3-2) and TRBJ2-6; D ambiguous. V lost 2 bases to trimming and J lost 2 bases, with 7 bases between them. Germline assignment: CDR1 LGHDT and CDR2 YNNKEL (reference sequence). There are 15 residues in the CDR3. The CDR3 is CASSQQIPGANVLTF. The CDR3 DNA reads TGTGCCAGCAGCCAACAGATTCCTGGGGCCAACGTCCTGACTTTC.

The rearrangement uses TRBV5-1 and TRBJ2-1; 11 bases line up with TRBD2. This CDR3 comprises 18 residues. CDR1 and CDR2 from the germline V gene are SGHRS and YFSETQ. The V gene end was trimmed by 4 bases and the J gene end by 0 bases; junction bases not matched to a gene: 9. CDR3 coding DNA: TGCGCCAGCAGCCTACCATTAGCGGGGGGGCCCTCCTACAATGAGCAGTTCTTC. Translating gives CASSLPLAGGPSYNEQFF.

The V and J genes are TRBV5-1 and TRBJ1-2; D possibly corresponds to TRBD1 (5 bases). This CDR3 is 15 amino acids long. Trimming took 0 bases from V and 2 from J, leaving 11 bases between them. Germline V CDR1 and CDR2: SGHRS, YFSETQ. The CDR3: CASSLEGLGNYGYTF. The DNA for the CDR3 is TGCGCCAGCAGCTTGGAGGGGCTCGGCAACTATGGCTACACCTTC.

The chain carries TRBV18 and TRBJ2-7; possible D gene TRBD1, 6 bases. CDR3 length: 15 amino acids. Trimming took off 1 base at V and 2 bases at J, with 12 bases between the two ends. From germline, CDR1 is KGHSH and CDR2 LQKENI. CDR3 in DNA: TGTGCCAGCTCACCACTGCAGGGGTCCCCCTACGAGCAGTACTTC. Encoded protein: CASSPLQGSPYEQYF.

In regard to this clone: The sample contains more than one DNA sequence encoding this CDR3. The genes are TRBV5-1 and TRBJ1-2, with D hard to call. Trimming took 0 bases from V and 8 from J, leaving 8 bases between them. CDR3 size: 12 residues. Germline V gene sequence: CDR1 SGHRS, CDR2 YFSETQ. The CDR3 DNA reads TGCGCCAGCAGCTTGGGCGGGAACGGCTACACCTTC. It encodes CASSLGGNGYTF.

This rearrangement joins TRBV3-1 (or the pseudogene TRBV3-2) to TRBJ2-7; 9 bases agree with TRBD2. This CDR3 contains 21 residues. CDR1 is LGHDT, CDR2 YNNKEL, per germline (reference sequence). The V and J ends lost 3 bases and 2 bases, in that order; junction bases with no gene match: 23. The CDR3 region is CASSHPPRGGGAESIPYEQYF. The CDR3 bases are TGTGCCAGCAGCCACCCTCCTCGGGGCGGGGGGGCCGAGAGTATCCCCTACGAGCAGTACTTC.

The gene calls are TRBV7-3 and TRBJ1-2; D possibly corresponds to TRBD1 (5 bases). Germline CDR1 SGHTA, CDR2 FQGTGA. CDR3 size: 15 residues. The germline V and J ends were trimmed by 3 bases and 1 base, with 12 bases remaining between them. CDR3 residues: CASSFDGTFNYGYTF. The CDR3 coding sequence is TGTGCCAGCAGCTTTGATGGGACTTTTAACTATGGCTACACCTTC.

The chain couples TRBV24-1 to TRBJ2-2; the D gene is possibly TRBD1 (5 bases). The germline CDR1 and CDR2 sequences are KGHDR and SFDVKD. Between the trimmed V and J ends, which lost 3 bases and 7 bases, there was a span of 20 bases. The CDR3 is 17 amino acids. The CDR3 protein is CATSDPLPGHWYGELFF. CDR3 coding DNA: TGTGCCACCAGTGATCCCCTTCCCGGACACTGGTACGGGGAGCTGTTTTTT.

On this clone itself: This sample also contains other DNA sequences that code for the same CDR3. The chain joins TRBV6-5 to TRBJ1-6; the D gene is possibly TRBD1 (6 bases). The germline V gene encodes CDR1 MNHEY and CDR2 SVGAGI. Trimming cost V 2 bases and J 2 bases, with 7 bases left between them. There are 15 residues in the CDR3. This CDR3 reads CASSYGTPYNSPLHF. The CDR3 DNA reads TGTGCCAGCAGTTACGGGACACCCTATAATTCACCCCTCCACTTT.

The V gene is TRBV19, the J gene TRBJ1-2; 8 bases are a match to TRBD1. This CDR3 is 13 amino acids long. V lost 1 base, J lost 8 bases, and 3 bases stayed unmatched. Germline V gene data show CDR1 as LNHDA and CDR2 as SQIVND (reference sequence). In nucleotides, the CDR3 is TGTGCCAGTAGTATAGTAGGGACAGGCGGCTACACCTTC. Translated, it gives CASSIVGTGGYTF.

The rearrangement joins TRBV6-5 to TRBJ2-6, with D possibly being TRBD1 (5 bases). Germline CDR1 is MNHEY and CDR2 is SVGAGI. The CDR3 contains 14 residues. Trimming left V 7 bases short and J 4 bases short, with 11 bases between. CDR3 sequence: CASMLGAGANVLTF. CDR3 coding DNA: TGTGCCAGCATGTTAGGGGCCGGGGCCAACGTCCTGACTTTC.

The sample holds a few counts of this clone. The chain uses TRBV5-6 and TRBJ2-7; D might be TRBD2 (6 bases). CDR3 size: 15 residues. The ends were cut back, 0 bases at V and 7 bases at J, with 17 bases in the middle. Germline V gene data show CDR1 as SGHDT and CDR2 as YYEEEE. DNA of the CDR3: TGTGCCAGCAGCTTGGGAGCGGGTGCTAGTCAGGAGCAGTACTTC. Translation: CASSLGAGASQEQYF.

This rearrangement joins TRBV6-5 to TRBJ2-1, with D perhaps TRBD2 (6 bases). Germline V lookup: CDR1 MNHEY, CDR2 SVGAGI. V lost 10 bases, J lost 10 bases, and 20 bases lay in between. The CDR3 contains 13 residues. CDR3 in amino acids: CAIRTILLREQFF. CDR3 nucleotide sequence: TGTGCCATAAGGACTATACTCCTGAGGGAGCAGTTCTTC.

The J gene is TRBJ2-3, the V gene TRBV10-1; a weak D match, TRBD1 (6 bases). Germline assignment: CDR1 WNHNN and CDR2 SYGVQD (reference sequence). The CDR3 loop spans 15 amino acids. V was pared by 3 bases and J by 6 bases, with 16 bases between. The CDR3 nucleotides read TGCGCCAGCAGTGATCGCCTAGAAAGGGGGGATACGCAGTATTTT. This gives the protein CASSDRLERGDTQYF.